These 25 T cell receptor beta chains were all obtained from the same sample, sequenced in a study of spatial heterogeneity in lung cancer. Time point of the sample: sample taken at primary tumor resection. TCRs were sequenced from unsorted whole RNA of tumor, nontumor lung or PBMC. TCRdb analysed the 5' RACE reads with MiXCR anew, one entry per CDR3 protein. The table records 48,000 or so distinct CDR3 sequences, about 5.8% of them present only once. The input for sequencing was PBMCs, taken at surgery. All receptors come from a male donor with early-stage non-small cell lung cancer.

This clonotype was picked up many times. This chain uses TRBV4-3 with TRBJ2-7; D possibly matches TRBD1 or TRBD2 (6 bases each). Germline V gene data show CDR1 as LGHNA and CDR2 as YSLEER. The CDR3 loop spans 15 amino acids. The V end lost 4 bases, the J end lost 2 bases, and 15 bases lay between the germline ends. CDR3 protein: CASSPGAGNTYEQYF. DNA of the CDR3: TGCGCCAGCAGCCCGGGGGCGGGGAACACCTACGAGCAGTACTTC.

This clonotype was found many times. CDR3 sequence reads: CASKITVGTEAFF. In nucleotides, the CDR3 is TGTGCCAGCAAAATAACGGTTGGTACTGAAGCTTTCTTT. J is TRBJ1-1 and V is TRBV12-3 or TRBV12-4; D is ambiguous. This CDR3 is built from 13 residues. Trimming stripped 7 bases from V and 5 bases from J, with 14 bases between.

In its sample, this clonotype was seen many times. The gene calls are TRBV7-2 and TRBJ1-1; D not certain. The CDR3 has 14 residues. V was pared by 5 bases and J by 0 bases, with 10 bases between. CDR1 is SGHTA, CDR2 FQGNSA, per germline. In DNA form, the CDR3 reads TGTGCCAGCAGCCCCAAACTCATGAACACTGAAGCTTTCTTT. Translated: CASSPKLMNTEAFF.

This clonotype was found many times. The rearrangement uses TRBV20-1 and TRBJ2-7; 10 positions match TRBD1. CDR3 length equals 13 residues. V trimming: 6 bases; J trimming: 5 bases; junction bases outside the gene matches: 7. The germline gives CDR1 DFQATT, CDR2 SNEGSKA (reference sequence). The CDR3 region is CSALGTGEDEQYF. The CDR3 nucleotides are TGCAGTGCCCTTGGGACAGGGGAGGACGAGCAGTACTTC.

This clonotype was counted many times. This rearrangement joins TRBV4-1 to TRBJ2-7, with 13 bases aligning to TRBD2. Unmatched junction bases numbered 5, after V lost 4 bases and J lost 2 bases. Germline V gene lookup returns CDR1 MGHRA and CDR2 YSYEKL. The CDR3 covers 16 residues. The CDR3 sequence is CASSPGTSGKTYEQYF. The DNA of the CDR3 is TGCGCCAGCAGCCCAGGGACTAGCGGGAAGACCTACGAGCAGTACTTC.

This clonotype was observed at least ten times. This chain connects TRBV5-1 to TRBJ1-6; the D gene is possibly TRBD1 (5 bases). Germline V lookup: CDR1 SGHRS, CDR2 YFSETQ. This CDR3 region has 14 residues. Trimming took off 6 bases at V and 6 bases at J, with 13 bases between the two ends. For the CDR3, the DNA is TGCGCCAGCACCCCCGGGACGACTAATTCACCCCTCCACTTT. As protein: CASTPGTTNSPLHF.

This clonotype was seen more than once but under ten times. This chain connects TRBV6-5 to TRBJ2-1; 7 bases map to TRBD2. Germline CDR1 reads MNHEY; CDR2 reads SVGAGI. The J segment lost 4 bases and the V segment lost 7 bases, leaving 7 bases of the junction unmatched. The CDR3 runs 14 residues. The CDR3 is CASKGLAEYNEQFF. The DNA of the CDR3 is TGTGCCAGCAAGGGGCTAGCGGAATACAATGAGCAGTTCTTC.

This clonotype was picked up many times. The chain joins TRBV2 to TRBJ1-5; 9 bases line up with TRBD1. Germline V gene data show CDR1 as SNHLY and CDR2 as FYNNEI. V was clipped by 4 bases and J by 5 bases; unmatched bases: 3. This CDR3 region has 14 residues. CDR3 residues: CASSVGDRDQPQHF. DNA for the CDR3: TGTGCCAGCAGTGTCGGGGACAGGGATCAGCCCCAGCATTTT.

In its sample, this clonotype was seen many times. The V call is TRBV9, the J call TRBJ2-7; D is unresolved. V was clipped by 3 bases and J by 3 bases, with 10 bases between them. This CDR3 comprises 13 residues. Germline CDR1 SGDLS, CDR2 YYNGEE. DNA of the CDR3: TGTGCCAGCAGCGCGGGCCACGGCTACGAGCAGTACTTC. Translation gives CASSAGHGYEQYF. The variable domain in full, with the rest retrieved from reference TRBV9 and TRBJ2-7, is DSGVTQTPKHLITATGQRVTLRCSPRSGDLSVYWYQQSLDQGLQFLIQYYNGEERAKGNILERFSAQQFPDLHSELNLSSLELGDSALYFCASSAGHGYEQYFGPGTRLTVT.

Ten or more counts support this clonotype. The V gene is TRBV18, the J gene TRBJ1-5; no reliable D call. The V gene's germline CDR1 is KGHSH and CDR2 LQKENI. The CDR3 is made up of 13 amino acids. The ends were cut back, 2 bases at V and 0 bases at J, with 2 bases in the middle. The CDR3 region has the DNA TGTGCCAGCTCACCAATTAGCAATCAGCCCCAGCATTTT. This gives the protein CASSPISNQPQHF.

This clonotype was observed at least ten times. V usage is TRBV20-1 and J usage is TRBJ2-2; TRBD2 matches at 12 bases. In germline, CDR1 is DFQATT, CDR2 SNEGSKA (reference sequence). The length of the CDR3 is 14 residues. Unmatched junction bases numbered 2, after V lost 5 bases and J lost 4 bases. CDR3 loop: CSAPSGRATGELFF. The CDR3 DNA sequence: TGCAGTGCTCCTAGCGGGAGGGCCACCGGGGAGCTGTTTTTT.

This clonotype has ten or more counts. The rearrangement links TRBV28 to TRBJ1-4; 7 positions match TRBD1. The CDR3 has 15 residues. Germline values: CDR1 MDHEN, CDR2 SYDVKM. After removal of 5 bases from V and 5 bases from J, the junction contained 8 bases not matched to a gene. CDR3 amino acids: CASSPMSRGNEKLFF. CDR3 sequence (DNA): TGTGCCAGCAGTCCTATGAGCAGGGGGAATGAAAAACTGTTTTTT.

This clonotype was counted at least ten times. The V gene is TRBV6-2 or TRBV6-3, the J gene TRBJ2-3; 8 bases match TRBD2. V dropped 6 bases and J dropped 3; count of bases not matched to a gene: 8. Germline values: CDR1 MNHEY, CDR2 SVGEGT. The CDR3 is made up of 15 amino acids. The CDR3 here is CASREAGALTDTQYF. In DNA form, the CDR3 reads TGTGCCAGCAGAGAAGCGGGAGCTTTGACAGATACGCAGTATTTT.

The rearrangement links TRBV2 to TRBJ2-2, with unresolved D. CDR1 is SNHLY and CDR2 is FYNNEI in the germline V gene. The ends were cut back, 1 base at V and 3 bases at J, with 9 bases in the middle. This CDR3 comprises 15 residues. The CDR3 bases are TGTGCCAGCAGTGAAGATCTTCCCCACACCGGGGAGCTGTTTTTT. Its translation is CASSEDLPHTGELFF.

This clonotype was seen ten or more times. The chain is built from TRBV20-1 and TRBJ2-3; 13 nucleotides agree with TRBD2. Germline values: CDR1 DFQATT, CDR2 SNEGSKA (reference sequence). V was clipped by 6 bases and J by 4 bases; unmatched bases: 7. The CDR3 covers 15 residues. In nucleotides, the CDR3 is TGCAGTGCCTCCTCCGGGACTAGCGGGGCAGATACGCAGTATTTT. The encoded protein is CSASSGTSGADTQYF.

This chain connects TRBV5-4 to TRBJ2-7; D may be TRBD2 (6 bases). The CDR3 loop spans 14 amino acids. Trimming took off 4 bases at V and 2 bases at J, with 13 bases between the two ends. Per germline, CDR1 SGHNT and CDR2 YYREEE (reference sequence). The CDR3 is CASSAGLTAYEQYF. CDR3 DNA sequence: TGTGCCAGCAGCGCGGGACTTACTGCCTACGAGCAGTACTTC.

Ten or more counts support this clonotype. This chain joins TRBV5-1 and TRBJ2-1, with D unclear. This CDR3 has 13 residues. Per the germline V gene, CDR1 is SGHRS and CDR2 is YFSETQ. Trimming shortened V by 0 bases and J by 6 bases, and 7 bases separated the two germline ends. In DNA, the CDR3 is TGCGCCAGCAGCTTGGTGGTTTCCAATGAGCAGTTCTTC. It encodes CASSLVVSNEQFF.

This clonotype was found many times. This chain connects TRBV20-1 to TRBJ2-3, with TRBD2 matching over 8 bases. The germline V gene has CDR1 DFQATT and CDR2 SNEGSKA (reference sequence). The trim removed 6 bases at V and 5 bases at J, leaving 7 bases unmatched. This CDR3 comprises 13 residues. This CDR3 is CSAPGGGGDTQYF. CDR3 DNA sequence: TGCAGTGCCCCCGGGGGGGGCGGAGATACGCAGTATTTT.

This chain connects TRBV6-9 to TRBJ2-5, with 12 bases identical to TRBD2. Germline V CDR1 and CDR2: MNHGY, SVAAGI. The J segment lost 1 base and the V segment lost 4 bases, leaving 10 bases of the junction unmatched. The length of the CDR3 is 18 residues. The CDR3 loop reads CASSSKVGLAGTQETQYF. The CDR3 bases are TGTGCCAGCAGTTCAAAAGTCGGACTAGCGGGAACCCAAGAGACCCAGTACTTC.

This clonotype was detected a few times. This chain connects TRBV14 to TRBJ1-1; 10 bases map to TRBD1. Germline CDR1 and CDR2: SGHDN and FVKESK. The CDR3 runs to 22 residues. J was trimmed by 0 bases and V by 0 bases; bases with no gene match: 19. CDR3: CASSQETGTGVSATLMNTEAFF. CDR3 nucleotides: TGTGCCAGCAGCCAAGAGACCGGGACAGGGGTATCAGCTACTCTCATGAACACTGAAGCTTTCTTT.

This clonotype was detected many times. This chain connects TRBV6-5 to TRBJ2-7; D remains unclear. V was trimmed by 6 bases and J by 3 bases, leaving 6 bases between them. The CDR3 has 11 residues. Per the germline V gene, CDR1 is MNHEY and CDR2 is SVGAGI. The CDR3 bases are TGTGCCAGCAGGGGATACTACGAGCAGTACTTC. This codes for CASRGYYEQYF.

In its sample, this clonotype was seen many times. V is TRBV7-8 and J is TRBJ2-3; D perhaps matches TRBD2 (6 bases). The CDR3 spans 15 residues. Germline V CDR1 and CDR2: SGHVS, FQNEAQ. Trimming cost V 1 base and J 2 bases, with 10 bases left between them. CDR3 sequence reads: CASSLGGTFTDTQYF. CDR3 bases: TGTGCCAGCAGCTTAGGCGGGACTTTCACAGATACGCAGTATTTT.

This clonotype was detected ten times or more. The rearrangement joins TRBV20-1 to TRBJ2-2, with TRBD1 as a possible D gene (5 bases). In germline, CDR1 is DFQATT, CDR2 SNEGSKA (reference sequence). Trimming took 0 bases from V and 7 from J, leaving 18 bases between them. This CDR3 contains 16 residues. CDR3 sequence reads: CSARDIAWGPSGELFF. The CDR3 coding sequence is TGCAGTGCTAGAGATATCGCGTGGGGCCCGAGCGGGGAGCTGTTTTTT.

This chain connects TRBV9 to TRBJ2-1; the D is unclear. CDR3 length equals 13 residues. From germline, CDR1 is SGDLS and CDR2 YYNGEE. Between the trimmed V and J ends, which lost 0 bases and 5 bases, there was a span of 6 bases. CDR3 DNA: TGTGCCAGCAGCGTAGCTATGAACAATGAGCAGTTCTTC. Its protein product is CASSVAMNNEQFF. The full variable domain, its missing parts supplied by reference TRBV9 and TRBJ2-1, is DSGVTQTPKHLITATGQRVTLRCSPRSGDLSVYWYQQSLDQGLQFLIQYYNGEERAKGNILERFSAQQFPDLHSELNLSSLELGDSALYFCASSVAMNNEQFFGPGTRLTVL.

This clonotype has at least ten counts. The chain carries TRBV20-1 and TRBJ1-1; D remains unclear. Germline V gene sequence: CDR1 DFQATT, CDR2 SNEGSKA (reference sequence). The V end was cut by 3 bases, the J end by 0 bases, with 8 bases between. This CDR3 contains 13 residues. CDR3 in DNA: TGCAGTGCTAGTCCGGAAGTGAACACTGAAGCTTTCTTT. Translating it yields CSASPEVNTEAFF.